This entry concerns a single T cell receptor beta chain. Using immunoSEQ multiplex PCR, the repertoire was profiled, and TCRdb retains in-frame clones only, with some absent. The sample lists about 660,000 clones, roughly 90% seen once, with 0.0095% to 0.013% in the top ten. This sample is part of a study of shared T cell receptors in the human thymus. The CDR3 runs 15 residues. The germline V gene has CDR1 MRHNA and CDR2 SNTAGT. V trimming: 4 bases; J trimming: 8 bases; junction bases outside the gene matches: 9. A further study also used this sample, focusing on human thymus T cells. That report notes: Resected material from corrective heart surgery provided the thymus tissue analysed. Thymic and blood repertoires seemed to favor certain V and J genes. Among unrelated individuals, related research reported thymic repertoires that overlapped highly.

This sequence joins TRBV6-4 and TRBJ2-1; TRBD2 agrees at 9 bases. Sequences were obtained from thymocytes. This TCR was recovered from a boy under two years old with a congenital heart defect. The CDR3 nucleotides are TGTGCCAGCAGTGCGGCGGGAGGGCCGGGCCATGAGCAGTTCTTC. This codes for CASSAAGGPGHEQFF.